This entry lists 27 T cell receptor beta chains sequenced from one sample in a study of blood T cell repertoires in COVID-19. Profiled with immunoSEQ multiplex PCR; TCRdb holds only in-frame clones, not every one. The sample holds approximately 210,000 clones, 82% seen once. Material for sequencing was PBMCs or T cells enriched from blood (not recorded which). These receptors originate from a man aged 35-49 years who had recovered from COVID-19.

V and J are TRBV9 and TRBJ1-2; possible D gene TRBD1, 5 bases. The CDR3 sequence is 15 residues long. CDR1 is SGDLS and CDR2 is YYNGEE in the germline V gene. With 4 bases removed from V and 6 bases from J, the gap between germline ends came to 19 bases. The CDR3 DNA sequence: TGTGCCAGCAGCATACTCGACAGCCGGGGGGATGGCTACACCTTC. Its translation: CASSILDSRGDGYTF.

This clone was seen only a few times. The chain links TRBV10-2 to TRBJ2-2; D may be TRBD2 (6 bases). The CDR3 runs to 14 residues. The germline V gene encodes CDR1 WSHSY and CDR2 SAAADI. Trimming removed 6 bases at V and 5 bases at J, with 13 bases between. CDR3 nucleotide sequence: TGCGCCAGCAGAGGGACTTATCAAACCGGGGAGCTGTTTTTT. Its translation: CASRGTYQTGELFF.

This clone was observed a handful of times. The chain carries TRBV18 and TRBJ1-1; D not certain. Trimming removed 3 bases from V and 3 bases from J, with 11 bases in between. The length of the CDR3 is 14 residues. Looked up from germline, CDR1 is KGHSH and CDR2 is LQKENI. CDR3 bases: TGTGCCAGCTCACCTACAGAAGTTGACACTGAAGCTTTCTTT. Encoded protein: CASSPTEVDTEAFF.

This clone has just a few counts. The CDR3: CASSTWEGGYNEQFF. The CDR3, as DNA: TGTGCCAGTAGTACCTGGGAGGGCGGGTACAATGAGCAGTTCTTC. V and J are TRBV19 and TRBJ2-1; TRBD2 matches at 7 bases. V trimming: 4 bases; J trimming: 4 bases; junction bases outside the gene matches: 7. The CDR3 length is 15 residues. Germline loops: CDR1 LNHDA, CDR2 SQIVND (reference sequence).

This chain connects TRBV6-6 to TRBJ2-1; 8 bases match TRBD2. V dropped 8 bases and J dropped 5; count of bases not matched to a gene: 8. This CDR3 is built from 14 residues. Germline-derived CDR1 and CDR2 are MNHNY and SVGAGI (reference sequence). The CDR3 DNA sequence: TGTGCCAGCCAGAGGGGACTAGTCGACAATGAGCAGTTCTTC. Its protein is CASQRGLVDNEQFF.

V usage is TRBV7-3 and J usage is TRBJ2-6; unclear D gene. Germline CDR1 SGHTA, CDR2 FQGTGA. V was cut by 9 bases and J by 1 base, with 7 bases left in between. CDR3 size: 13 residues. The DNA for the CDR3 is TGTGCCAGTCAGGTGTCTGGGGCCAACGTCCTGACTTTC. Translated: CASQVSGANVLTF.

The chain combines TRBV7-6 with TRBJ2-1, with D perhaps matching TRBD1 (5 bases). Germline CDR1 is SGHVS and CDR2 is FNYEAQ. This CDR3 has 13 amino acids. The V gene lost 0 bases and the J gene lost 7 bases, with 7 bases spanning the gap. The CDR3 spells CASSLAQGNEQFF. CDR3 DNA: TGTGCCAGCAGCTTAGCCCAGGGAAATGAGCAGTTCTTC.

The V call is TRBV28, the J call TRBJ1-5, with a possible D match to TRBD1 (6 bases). CDR3 length: 16 amino acids. The germline V and J ends were trimmed by 4 bases and 0 bases, with 13 bases remaining between them. Germline V gives CDR1 MDHEN, CDR2 SYDVKM. DNA for the CDR3: TGTGCCAGCAGTTCCTCAGGGGTTTATAGCAATCAGCCCCAGCATTTT. It translates to CASSSSGVYSNQPQHF. The complete variable domain, with remaining parts taken from reference TRBV28 and TRBJ1-5, reads DVKVTQSSRYLVKRTGEKVFLECVQDMDHENMFWYRQDPGLGLRLIYFSYDVKMKEKGDIPEGYSVSREKKERFSLILESASTNQTSMYLCASSSSGVYSNQPQHFGDGTRLSIL.

V is TRBV25-1 and J is TRBJ1-2; maybe TRBD1 (5 bases). The CDR3 totals 12 residues. The germline V and J ends were trimmed by 8 bases and 8 bases, with 15 bases remaining between them. Germline CDR1 is MGHDK and CDR2 is SYGVNS. In DNA, the CDR3 is TGTGCCAGCTGGGGAGGGACGGGCGGCTACACCTTC. It specifies CASWGGTGGYTF.

The chain couples TRBV5-5 to TRBJ2-7, with 11 bases matching TRBD2. The CDR3 loop spans 19 amino acids. Germline CDR1 SGHKS, CDR2 YYEKEE (reference sequence). V dropped 0 bases and J dropped 5; count of bases not matched to a gene: 16. In DNA, the CDR3 is TGTGCCAGCAGCTTGGCCGGGGTCGGGGGGTCGACTAGCGGGAACGAGCAGTACTTC. Protein sequence: CASSLAGVGGSTSGNEQYF. Full variable domain (rest looked up from reference TRBV5-5 and TRBJ2-7): DAGVTQSPTHLIKTRGQQVTLRCSPISGHKSVSWYQQVLGQGPQFIFQYYEKEERGRGNFPDRFSARQFPNYSSELNVNALLLGDSALYLCASSLAGVGGSTSGNEQYFGPGTRLTVT.

The chain joins TRBV15 to TRBJ2-6, with D possibly TRBD1 on 5 matching bases. This CDR3 comprises 13 residues. The germline V gene encodes CDR1 LNHNV and CDR2 YYDKDF (reference sequence). DNA for the CDR3: TGTGCTGTGGGGCGTCCTGGGGCCAACGTCCTGACTTTC. Translation gives CAVGRPGANVLTF.

This sequence joins TRBV7-2 and TRBJ2-1, with TRBD2 matching over 9 bases. Germline V gene sequence: CDR1 SGHTA, CDR2 FQGNSA. The V gene end was trimmed by 2 bases and the J gene end by 2 bases; junction bases not matched to a gene: 13. This CDR3 is built from 19 residues. Written as DNA, the CDR3 is TGTGCCAGCAGCTTAAGCCCTGGCAGGCGGGAGGGCCCCTACAATGAGCAGTTCTTC. This encodes CASSLSPGRREGPYNEQFF.

The chain recombines TRBV25-1 with TRBJ2-2; 11 bases agree with TRBD1. In germline, CDR1 is MGHDK, CDR2 SYGVNS. The CDR3 loop spans 14 amino acids. J gave up 6 bases and V 7 bases, and 4 bases lay outside the gene matches. The CDR3 nucleotides are TGTGCCAGCACTAAGGGACAGGGGGCCGGGGAGCTGTTTTTT. This encodes CASTKGQGAGELFF.

The V gene is TRBV6-2 or TRBV6-3, the J gene TRBJ2-7; 10 bases are shared with TRBD2. This CDR3 is built from 15 residues. Germline CDR1 MNHEY, CDR2 SVGEGT. J gave up 4 bases and V 4 bases, and 7 bases lay outside the gene matches. The CDR3 here is CASSLRTSGLYEQYF. CDR3 DNA: TGTGCCAGCAGTTTGCGGACTAGCGGATTATACGAGCAGTACTTC.

The CDR3 nucleotides read TGCGCCAGCAGCTTGGTCCAGGGGGCAGGAGGCGAGCAGTACTTC. It yields the protein CASSLVQGAGGEQYF. The chain joins TRBV5-1 to TRBJ2-7; 8 bases agree with TRBD1. There are 15 residues in the CDR3. J lost 6 bases, V lost 0 bases, and 8 bases had no gene match. Germline loops: CDR1 SGHRS, CDR2 YFSETQ.

The chain carries TRBV5-8 and TRBJ1-5; no clear D. This CDR3 comprises 14 residues. Trimming took off 4 bases at V and 0 bases at J, with 8 bases between the two ends. Looked up from germline, CDR1 is SGHTS and CDR2 is YDEGEE. Here the CDR3 DNA reads TGTGCCAGCAGCAACAGTTATAGCAATCAGCCCCAGCATTTT. Translating it yields CASSNSYSNQPQHF.

CDR3 protein: CASSSGLTESEQFF. In DNA form, the CDR3 reads TGTGCCAGCAGCTCTGGACTGACCGAGAGTGAGCAGTTCTTC. V and J are TRBV5-4 and TRBJ2-1; D perhaps matches TRBD2 (5 bases). The V end was cut by 3 bases, the J end by 9 bases, with 16 bases between. Germline V gene lookup returns CDR1 SGHNT and CDR2 YYREEE (reference sequence). The CDR3 covers 14 residues.

This clone was observed a handful of times. The chain employs TRBV19 and TRBJ2-3; D remains unclear. Germline CDR1 reads LNHDA; CDR2 reads SQIVND (reference sequence). CDR3 size: 12 residues. V gave up 0 bases and J gave up 7 bases, with 5 bases separating them. CDR3 region: CASSIDQYTQYF. The CDR3 DNA sequence: TGTGCCAGTAGTATAGATCAGTATACGCAGTATTTT.

This clone was picked up a small number of times. The J gene is TRBJ1-6, the V gene TRBV7-3, with unresolved D. Trimming took 0 bases from V and 10 from J, leaving 7 bases between them. The CDR3 covers 13 residues. CDR1 and CDR2 (germline): SGHTA, FQGTGA. The chain's CDR3 is CASSLTRQSPLHF. The CDR3 DNA reads as TGTGCCAGCAGCTTAACCAGGCAGTCACCCCTCCACTTT.

This chain connects TRBV2 to TRBJ2-7; TRBD1 might be the D (5 bases). V was clipped by 6 bases and J by 1 base, with 13 bases between them. The CDR3 runs to 14 residues. CDR1 is SNHLY and CDR2 is FYNNEI in the germline V gene. CDR3 DNA: TGTGCCAGCAGACCCCAGGGCCCGTCCTACGAGCAGTACGTC. It codes for CASRPQGPSYEQYV.

The chain couples TRBV28 to TRBJ2-7; 8 nucleotides line up with TRBD1. Looked up from germline, CDR1 is MDHEN and CDR2 is SYDVKM. Germline trimming cut 6 bases from V and 0 bases from J; bases unmatched to any gene: 4. The CDR3 totals 14 residues. CDR3 nucleotide sequence: TGTGCCAGCAGGAGACAGGGGAGCTCCTACGAGCAGTACTTC. This translates into CASRRQGSSYEQYF.

CDR3 sequence: CASSQLGDRGGYTF. The CDR3, as DNA: TGTGCCAGCAGCCAATTAGGAGACAGGGGTGGCTACACCTTC. The chain employs TRBV16 and TRBJ1-2, with TRBD1 matching 8 bases. The germline V gene encodes CDR1 KGHSY and CDR2 FQNENV. Germline trimming cut 1 base from V and 7 bases from J; bases unmatched to any gene: 5. This CDR3 is 14 amino acids long. The full variable domain, in which reference TRBV16 and TRBJ1-2 provide the parts outside the CDR3, is GEEVAQTPKHLVRGEGQKAKLYCAPIKGHSYVFWYQQVLKNEFKFLISFQNENVFDETGMPKERFSAKCLPNSPCSLEIQATKLEDSAVYFCASSQLGDRGGYTFGSGTRLTVV.

The chain joins TRBV12-3 or TRBV12-4 to TRBJ2-7; 10 nucleotides line up with TRBD1. The CDR3 consists of 13 residues. V was pared by 6 bases and J by 7 bases, with 6 bases of the junction left unmatched. CDR3 loop: CASRRDRGREQYF. DNA of the CDR3: TGTGCCAGCAGGCGGGACAGGGGCAGGGAGCAGTACTTC.

J is TRBJ2-7 and V is TRBV6-5; tentative D call: TRBD2 (5 bases). This CDR3 spans 14 amino acids. Germline assignment: CDR1 MNHEY and CDR2 SVGAGI. Trimming stripped 2 bases from V and 2 bases from J, with 10 bases between. For the CDR3, the DNA is TGTGCCAGCAGTTACGGAGGACTCACCTACGAGCAGTACTTC. Its protein product is CASSYGGLTYEQYF.

A few counts support this clone. This chain links TRBV2 with TRBJ1-1; D is undetermined. The CDR3 loop spans 13 amino acids. Germline CDR1 and CDR2: SNHLY and FYNNEI. Trimming took off 8 bases at V and 4 bases at J, with 14 bases between the two ends. As DNA, the CDR3 is TGTGCCAGCCTGACGCAGGCTGGCACTGAAGCTTTCTTT. It specifies CASLTQAGTEAFF.

The rearrangement links TRBV30 to TRBJ2-7; no definite D call. The CDR3 is 14 amino acids. CDR1 and CDR2 from the germline V gene are GTSNPN and SVGIG (reference sequence). The V end lost 0 bases, the J end lost 0 bases, and 9 bases lay between the germline ends. This CDR3 reads CAWSVGAGSYEQYF. The CDR3 coding sequence is TGTGCCTGGAGTGTAGGAGCCGGCTCCTACGAGCAGTACTTC.

This chain joins TRBV5-1 and TRBJ2-1; 9 nucleotides match TRBD2. This CDR3 spans 17 amino acids. J was trimmed by 9 bases and V by 4 bases; bases with no gene match: 17. Germline V gene data show CDR1 as SGHRS and CDR2 as YFSETQ. CDR3 bases: TGCGCCAGCAGCCCGGCCGGGGCTAGCGGGGAAACAGGTGAGCAGTTCTTC. This gives the protein CASSPAGASGETGEQFF.